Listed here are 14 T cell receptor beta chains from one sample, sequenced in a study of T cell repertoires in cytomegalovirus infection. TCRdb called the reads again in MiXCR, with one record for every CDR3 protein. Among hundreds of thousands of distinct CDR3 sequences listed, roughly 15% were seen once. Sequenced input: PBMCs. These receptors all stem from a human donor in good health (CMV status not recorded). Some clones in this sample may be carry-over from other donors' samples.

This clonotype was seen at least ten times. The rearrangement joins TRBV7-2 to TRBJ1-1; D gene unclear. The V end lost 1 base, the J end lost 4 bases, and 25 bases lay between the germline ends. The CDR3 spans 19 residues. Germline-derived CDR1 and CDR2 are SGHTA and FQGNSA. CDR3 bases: TGTGCCAGCAGCTTAGATCTGTTTAGTGCGGGAGTTCGGGGCACTGAAGCTTTCTTT. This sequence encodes CASSLDLFSAGVRGTEAFF.

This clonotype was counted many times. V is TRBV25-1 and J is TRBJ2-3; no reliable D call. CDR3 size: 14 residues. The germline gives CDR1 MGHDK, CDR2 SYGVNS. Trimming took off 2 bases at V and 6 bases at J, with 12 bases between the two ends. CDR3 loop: CASSEDDFSDTQYF. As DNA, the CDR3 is TGTGCCAGCAGTGAAGATGACTTTTCGGATACGCAGTATTTT.

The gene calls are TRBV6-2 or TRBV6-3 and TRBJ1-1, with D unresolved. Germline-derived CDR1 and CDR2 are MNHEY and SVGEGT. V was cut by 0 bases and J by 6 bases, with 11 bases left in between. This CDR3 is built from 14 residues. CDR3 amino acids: CASSYSGYVPEAFF. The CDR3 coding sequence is TGTGCCAGCAGTTACTCCGGGTACGTCCCTGAAGCTTTCTTT.

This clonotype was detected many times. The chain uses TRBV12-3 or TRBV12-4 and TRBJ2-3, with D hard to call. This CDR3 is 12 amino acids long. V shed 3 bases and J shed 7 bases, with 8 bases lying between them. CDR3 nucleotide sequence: TGTGCCAGCAGTTTTGAGGAAAATACGCAGTATTTT. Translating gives CASSFEENTQYF.

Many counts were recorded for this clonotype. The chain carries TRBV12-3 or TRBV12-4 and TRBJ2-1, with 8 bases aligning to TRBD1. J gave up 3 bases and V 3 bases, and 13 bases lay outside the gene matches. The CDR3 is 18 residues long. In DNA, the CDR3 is TGTGCCAGCAGTTTTCGGACAGGGAGGACAATGGACTACAATGAGCAGTTCTTC. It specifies CASSFRTGRTMDYNEQFF.

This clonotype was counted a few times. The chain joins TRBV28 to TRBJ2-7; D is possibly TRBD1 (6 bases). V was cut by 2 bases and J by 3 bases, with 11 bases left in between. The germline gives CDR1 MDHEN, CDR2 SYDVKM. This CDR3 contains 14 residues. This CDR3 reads CASSLTPQGYEQYF. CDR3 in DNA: TGTGCCAGCAGTTTAACCCCACAGGGCTACGAGCAGTACTTC.

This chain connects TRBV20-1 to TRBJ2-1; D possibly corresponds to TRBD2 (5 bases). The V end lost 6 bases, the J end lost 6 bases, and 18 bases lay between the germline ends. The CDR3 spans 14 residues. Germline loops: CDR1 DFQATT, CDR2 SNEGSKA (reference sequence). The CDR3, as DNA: TGCAGTGCCGGTGGCCACAGCGGAGCCAATGAGCAGTTCTTC. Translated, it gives CSAGGHSGANEQFF.

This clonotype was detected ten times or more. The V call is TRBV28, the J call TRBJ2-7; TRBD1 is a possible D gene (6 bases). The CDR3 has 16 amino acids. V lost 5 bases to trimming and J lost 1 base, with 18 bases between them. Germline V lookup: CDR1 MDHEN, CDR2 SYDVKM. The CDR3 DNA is TGTGCCAGCAGTAGACGGGACACCCGAAGATCCTACGAGCAGTACTTC. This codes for CASSRRDTRRSYEQYF. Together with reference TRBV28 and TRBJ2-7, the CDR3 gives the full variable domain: DVKVTQSSRYLVKRTGEKVFLECVQDMDHENMFWYRQDPGLGLRLIYFSYDVKMKEKGDIPEGYSVSREKKERFSLILESASTNQTSMYLCASSRRDTRRSYEQYFGPGTRLTVT.

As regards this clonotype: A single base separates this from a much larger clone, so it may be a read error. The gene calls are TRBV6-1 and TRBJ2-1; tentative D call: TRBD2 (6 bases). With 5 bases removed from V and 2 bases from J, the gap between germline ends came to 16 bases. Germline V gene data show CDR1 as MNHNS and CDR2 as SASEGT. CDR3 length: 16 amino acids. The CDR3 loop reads CASSSNSGRAYNEQFF. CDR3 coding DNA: TGTGCCAGCAGTAGTAATAGCGGACGCGCCTACAATGAGCAGTTCTTC.

CDR3 amino acids: CAVQSSPNVEQYF. CDR3 bases: TGTGCCGTTCAAAGTTCCCCAAACGTCGAGCAGTACTTC. This rearrangement joins TRBV10-3 to TRBJ2-7; D unresolved. The germline V and J ends were trimmed by 11 bases and 6 bases, with 20 bases remaining between them. This CDR3 contains 13 residues. Germline V gene lookup returns CDR1 ENHRY and CDR2 SYGVKD.

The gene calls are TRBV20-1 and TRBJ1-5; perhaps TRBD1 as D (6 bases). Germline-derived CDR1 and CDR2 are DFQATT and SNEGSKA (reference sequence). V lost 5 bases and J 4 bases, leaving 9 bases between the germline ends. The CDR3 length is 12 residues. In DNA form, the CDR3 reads TGCAGTGCTCGGGGGGCTAATCAGCCCCAGCATTTT. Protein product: CSARGANQPQHF.

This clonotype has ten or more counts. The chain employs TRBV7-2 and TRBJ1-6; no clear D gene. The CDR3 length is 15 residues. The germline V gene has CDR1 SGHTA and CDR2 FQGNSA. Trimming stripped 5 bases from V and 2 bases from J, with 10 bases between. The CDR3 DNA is TGTGCCAGCAGCCCCGGCGGGGCCTATAATTCACCCCTCCACTTT. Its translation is CASSPGGAYNSPLHF.

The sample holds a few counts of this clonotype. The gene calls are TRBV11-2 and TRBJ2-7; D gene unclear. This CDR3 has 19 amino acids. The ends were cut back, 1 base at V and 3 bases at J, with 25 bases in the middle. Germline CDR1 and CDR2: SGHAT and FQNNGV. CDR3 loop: CASSLAKVVFGRLIYEQYF. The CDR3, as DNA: TGTGCCAGCAGCTTAGCGAAGGTGGTTTTTGGACGATTAATCTACGAGCAGTACTTC.

CDR3 sequence: CASSQERTRSTGELFF. CDR3 bases: TGCGCCAGCAGCCAAGAAAGGACTAGAAGCACCGGGGAGCTGTTTTTT. The rearrangement uses TRBV4-3 and TRBJ2-2; 7 bases line up with TRBD2. Per germline, CDR1 LGHNA and CDR2 YSLEER. The V and J ends lost 0 bases and 4 bases, in that order; junction bases with no gene match: 5. This CDR3 is 16 amino acids long.